Listed below are T cell receptor beta chains from one sample, sequenced in a study of cytomegalovirus exposure and HLA in healthy donors. The method was immunoSEQ multiplex PCR; TCRdb's version includes in-frame clones alone and lacks a portion of them. Among approximately 300,000 clones, roughly 87% were seen once, and the ten largest hold more than 0.9%. Sequenced sample: PBMCs. Receptor source: a woman aged 30 to 39 in good health and CMV-seropositive. Both conserved end residues are part of each CDR3. Rows give clone size only sometimes, using once, few, many, or a class for an expanded clone.

v_call clone_size cdr3_aa
TRBV2 - CARSTSGGASTDTQYF
TRBV28 - CASSFGGVPQYF
TRBV4-3 few CASSQDAGAVDEQYF
TRBV18 - CASSPPLAGDRHNEQFF
TRBV7-9 - CASSGPGSIGEKLFF
TRBV28 - CASSPPGTSGRGGTDTQYF
TRBV7-9 - CASSLADRGSTGELFF
TRBV11-2 few CASSSPSGGQYF
TRBV29-1 - CSEAGLAFNNYEQYF
TRBV5-1 - CASSLGSGGLSYNEQFF
TRBV14 - CASSQRSSYNSPLHF
TRBV6-6 - CASSLEGGYNEQFF
TRBV5-1 - CASSPIRGQRELFF
TRBV7-2 - CASSPNLRQAAYEQYF
TRBV6-1 - CASSEGGRRDEQFF
TRBV15 - CATSRATHLGSEAFF
TRBV11-3 - CASSDGDTQYF
TRBV6-6 - CASSPRDSTSPLHF
TRBV7-8 - CASSRTDEQYF
TRBV4-2 - CASSQDQVSYNEQFF
TRBV28 once CASSRSGSSNSPLHF
TRBV9 - CASSAIQGAKGEAFF
TRBV20-1 many CSAIQETQYF
TRBV5-6 - CASSQDRGDHNEQFF
TRBV5-1 - CASSFPGTVGRTIYF
TRBV7-8 - CASSLALGRVNTEAFF
TRBV5-4 - CAVGTSGTYEQYF
TRBV6-5 - CASSDDRGTYNEQFF
TRBV6-5 - CASRVGTGSGNTIYF
TRBV7-8 - CASSLGSFYEQYF
TRBV4-1 - CASSRSGDQPQHF